This TCR beta chain is from a study of control samples from healthy donors and cancer patients. TCRdb keeps only in-frame clones here, not all; method: immunoSEQ multiplex PCR. The sample lists 95,000 to 100,000 clones; around 89% were seen once. Notes on this clone: An end of the junction does not agree with germline; a read error may underlie this.

Germline loops: CDR1 MNHEY, CDR2 SVGAGI. The CDR3 length is 12 residues. The rearrangement joins TRBV6-5 to TRBJ1-4; D remains unclear. The TCR was taken from a man under 40 in good health. The sequencing input was blood. CDR3: CASSYSNGKLFF. CDR3 sequence (DNA): TGTGCCAGCAGTTACTCGAATGGAAAACTGTTTTTT.